Included here is one T cell receptor (beta chain) sequence, with context. A much larger clone sits a single nucleotide away, making a read error possible. This sample was included in a study of blood T cells in healthy people across ages. The V and J ends lost 2 bases and 11 bases respectively, with 24 bases between them. Germline V gene data show CDR1 as LNHDA and CDR2 as SQIVND (reference sequence). This CDR3 is 16 amino acids long. Next came a second PCR, run for 7 to 11 cycles, which used a sample-barcoded 5' primer along with a J-beta primer mix. TCRdb independently ran MiXCR on the 5' RACE reads; one entry per CDR3 protein. The table includes 550,000 to 650,000 distinct CDR3 sequences, about 28% detected once.

The TCR was taken from a woman of 80 years or more in good health. V gene TRBV19 combines with J gene TRBJ2-5, with D uncertain. The sample taken for sequencing was blood. The CDR3 region has the DNA TGTGCCAGTAGTATAAGAGTCTCCCAGGTCGCCAATGAGCAGTACTTC. Translated, it gives CASSIRVSQVANEQYF.